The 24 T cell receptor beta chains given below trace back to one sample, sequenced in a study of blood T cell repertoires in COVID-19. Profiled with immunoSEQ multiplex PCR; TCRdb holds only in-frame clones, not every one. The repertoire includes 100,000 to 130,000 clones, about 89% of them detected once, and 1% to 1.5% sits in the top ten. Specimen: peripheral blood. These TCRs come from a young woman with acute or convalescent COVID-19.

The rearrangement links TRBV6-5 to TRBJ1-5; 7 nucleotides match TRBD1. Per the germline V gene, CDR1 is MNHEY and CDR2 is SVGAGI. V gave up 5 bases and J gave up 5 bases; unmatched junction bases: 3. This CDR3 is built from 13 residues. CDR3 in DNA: TGTGCCAGCAGTCGACAGGGAGATCAGCCCCAGCATTTT. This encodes CASSRQGDQPQHF.

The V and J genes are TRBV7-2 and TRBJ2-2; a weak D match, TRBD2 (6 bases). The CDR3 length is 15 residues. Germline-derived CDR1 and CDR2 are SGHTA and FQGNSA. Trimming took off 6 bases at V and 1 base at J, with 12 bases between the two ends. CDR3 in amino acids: CASSPRSGNTGELFF. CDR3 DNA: TGTGCCAGCAGTCCCCGTAGCGGGAACACCGGGGAGCTGTTTTTT.

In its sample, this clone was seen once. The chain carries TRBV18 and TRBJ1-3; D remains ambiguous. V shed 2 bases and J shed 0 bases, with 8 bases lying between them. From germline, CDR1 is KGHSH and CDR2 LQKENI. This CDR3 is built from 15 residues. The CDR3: CASSPFPGSGNTIYF. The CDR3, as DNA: TGTGCCAGCTCACCATTTCCAGGCTCTGGAAACACCATATATTTT.

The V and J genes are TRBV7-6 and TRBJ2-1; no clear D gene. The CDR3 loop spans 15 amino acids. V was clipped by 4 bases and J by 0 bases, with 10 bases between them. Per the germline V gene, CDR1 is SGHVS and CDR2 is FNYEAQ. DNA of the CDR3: TGTGCCAGCAGCTCAGCCGCTAGCTCCTACAATGAGCAGTTCTTC. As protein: CASSSAASSYNEQFF.

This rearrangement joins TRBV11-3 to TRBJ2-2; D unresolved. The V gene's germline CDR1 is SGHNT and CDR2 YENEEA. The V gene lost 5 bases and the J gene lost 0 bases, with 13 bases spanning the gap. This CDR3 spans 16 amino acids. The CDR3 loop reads CASSPPGSSNTGELFF. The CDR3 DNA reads TGTGCCAGCAGCCCCCCTGGCTCTTCGAACACCGGGGAGCTGTTTTTT.

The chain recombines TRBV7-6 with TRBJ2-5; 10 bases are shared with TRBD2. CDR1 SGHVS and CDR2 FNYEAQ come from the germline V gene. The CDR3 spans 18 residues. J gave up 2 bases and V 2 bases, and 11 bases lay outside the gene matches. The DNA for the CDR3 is TGTGCCAGCAGCTTATTTCCTAGCGGGGGCGCGGAGCAAGAGACCCAGTACTTC. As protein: CASSLFPSGGAEQETQYF. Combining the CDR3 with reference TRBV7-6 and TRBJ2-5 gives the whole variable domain GAGVSQSPRYKVTKRGQDVALRCDPISGHVSLYWYRQALGQGPEFLTYFNYEAQQDKSGLPNDRFSAERPEGSISTLTIQRTEQRDSAMYRCASSLFPSGGAEQETQYFGPGTRLLVL.

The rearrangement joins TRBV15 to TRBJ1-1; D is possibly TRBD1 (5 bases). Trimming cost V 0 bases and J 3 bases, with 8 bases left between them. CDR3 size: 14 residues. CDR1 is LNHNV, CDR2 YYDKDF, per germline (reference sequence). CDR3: CATSRDRAYTEAFF. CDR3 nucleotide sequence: TGTGCCACCAGCAGAGACAGGGCGTACACTGAAGCTTTCTTT.

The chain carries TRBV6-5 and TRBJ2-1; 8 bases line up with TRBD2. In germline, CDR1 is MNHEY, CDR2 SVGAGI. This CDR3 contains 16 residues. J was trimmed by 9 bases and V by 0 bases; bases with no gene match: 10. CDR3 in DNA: TGTGCCAGCAGTTACTCATTCGGGGGGGCCGGGAGTGAGCAGTTCTTC. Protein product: CASSYSFGGAGSEQFF.

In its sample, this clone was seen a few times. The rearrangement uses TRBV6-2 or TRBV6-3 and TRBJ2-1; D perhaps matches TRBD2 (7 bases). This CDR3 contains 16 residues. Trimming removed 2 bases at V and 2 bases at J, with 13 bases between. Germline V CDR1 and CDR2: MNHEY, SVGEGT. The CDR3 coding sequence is TGTGCCAGCAGTTACGTGGCCGGGGGGCCCTACAATGAGCAGTTCTTC. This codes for CASSYVAGGPYNEQFF.

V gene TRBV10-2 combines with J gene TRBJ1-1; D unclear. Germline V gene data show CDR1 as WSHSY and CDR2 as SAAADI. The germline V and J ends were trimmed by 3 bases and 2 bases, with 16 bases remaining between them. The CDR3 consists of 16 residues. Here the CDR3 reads CASSDPSGQTNTEAFF. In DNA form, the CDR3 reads TGCGCCAGCAGTGACCCCAGCGGGCAGACCAACACTGAAGCTTTCTTT.

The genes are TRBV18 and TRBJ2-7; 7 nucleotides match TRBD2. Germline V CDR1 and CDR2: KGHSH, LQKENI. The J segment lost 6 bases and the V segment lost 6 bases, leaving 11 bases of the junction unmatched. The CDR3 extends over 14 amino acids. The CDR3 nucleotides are TGTGCCAGCTCCGCCGGGACTACCCGGGGCGAGCAGTACTTC. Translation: CASSAGTTRGEQYF.

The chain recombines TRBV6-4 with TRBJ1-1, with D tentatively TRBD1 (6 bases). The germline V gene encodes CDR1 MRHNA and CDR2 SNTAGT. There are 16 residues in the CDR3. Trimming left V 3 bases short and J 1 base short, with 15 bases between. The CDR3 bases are TGTGCCAGCAGTGAGTTTGCAGGGGCCGGGAACACTGAAGCTTTCTTT. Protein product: CASSEFAGAGNTEAFF.

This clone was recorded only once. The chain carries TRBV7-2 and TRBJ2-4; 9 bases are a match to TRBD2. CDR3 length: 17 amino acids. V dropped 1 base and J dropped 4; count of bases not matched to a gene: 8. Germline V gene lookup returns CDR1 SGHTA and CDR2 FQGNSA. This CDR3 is CASSLGLAGPPKNIQYF. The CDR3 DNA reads TGTGCCAGCAGCTTAGGTCTAGCGGGGCCTCCAAAAAACATTCAGTACTTC.

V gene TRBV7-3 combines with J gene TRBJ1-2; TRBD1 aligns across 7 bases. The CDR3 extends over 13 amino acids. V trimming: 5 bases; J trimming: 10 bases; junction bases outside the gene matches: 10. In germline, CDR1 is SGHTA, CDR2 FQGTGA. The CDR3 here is CASSPRQGIDYTF. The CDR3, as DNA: TGTGCCAGCAGCCCAAGACAGGGTATCGACTACACCTTC.

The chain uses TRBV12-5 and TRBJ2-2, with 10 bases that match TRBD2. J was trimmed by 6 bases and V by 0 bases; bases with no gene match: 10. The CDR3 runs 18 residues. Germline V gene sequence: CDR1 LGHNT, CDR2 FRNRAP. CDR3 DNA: TGTGCTAGTGGTTTGGTCTTCGCCCCTAGCGGGAGCGCCGGGGAGCTGTTTTTT. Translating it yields CASGLVFAPSGSAGELFF.

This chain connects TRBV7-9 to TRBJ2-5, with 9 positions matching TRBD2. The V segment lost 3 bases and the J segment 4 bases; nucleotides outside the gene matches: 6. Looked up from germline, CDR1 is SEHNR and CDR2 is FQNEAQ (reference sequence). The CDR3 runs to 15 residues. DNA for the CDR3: TGTGCCAGCAGCTTGCGGGGGGGCCTTGTAGAGACCCAGTACTTC. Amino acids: CASSLRGGLVETQYF.

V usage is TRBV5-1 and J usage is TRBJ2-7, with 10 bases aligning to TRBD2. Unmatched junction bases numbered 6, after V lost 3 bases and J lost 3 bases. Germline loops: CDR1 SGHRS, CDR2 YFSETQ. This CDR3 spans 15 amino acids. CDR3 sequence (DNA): TGCGCCAGCAGCTGGACTAGCGGAGGAGACTACGAGCAGTACTTC. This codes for CASSWTSGGDYEQYF.

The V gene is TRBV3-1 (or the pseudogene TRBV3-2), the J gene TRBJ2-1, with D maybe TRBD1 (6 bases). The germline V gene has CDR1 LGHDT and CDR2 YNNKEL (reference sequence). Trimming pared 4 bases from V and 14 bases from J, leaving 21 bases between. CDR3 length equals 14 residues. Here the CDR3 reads CASSRRLEIQGKFF. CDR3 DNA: TGTGCCAGCAGCCGCCGTCTCGAAATCCAGGGGAAGTTCTTC.

This chain's CDR3 is CASSYPALAGSTDTQYF. The CDR3 region has the DNA TGTGCCAGCAGTTACCCCGCTCTAGCGGGGTCCACAGATACGCAGTATTTT. The J gene is TRBJ2-3, the V gene TRBV6-8, with 9 nucleotides matching TRBD2. Germline V CDR1 and CDR2: MNHGY, SAAAGT. The CDR3 consists of 17 residues. Losses at the gene ends were 2 bases for V and 2 bases for J; bases not matched to a gene: 8.

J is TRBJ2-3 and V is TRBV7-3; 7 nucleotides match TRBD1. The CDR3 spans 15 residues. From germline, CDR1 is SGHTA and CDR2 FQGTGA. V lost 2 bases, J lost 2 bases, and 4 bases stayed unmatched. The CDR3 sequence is CASSLDREPTDTQYF. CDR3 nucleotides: TGTGCCAGCAGCTTAGACAGGGAACCCACAGATACGCAGTATTTT.

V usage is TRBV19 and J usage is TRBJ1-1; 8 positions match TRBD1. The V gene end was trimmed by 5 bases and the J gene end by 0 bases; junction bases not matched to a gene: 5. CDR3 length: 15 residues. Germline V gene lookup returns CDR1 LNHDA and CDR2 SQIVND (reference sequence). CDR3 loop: CASSPRQGMNTEAFF. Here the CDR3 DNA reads TGTGCCAGTAGTCCGCGACAGGGGATGAACACTGAAGCTTTCTTT.

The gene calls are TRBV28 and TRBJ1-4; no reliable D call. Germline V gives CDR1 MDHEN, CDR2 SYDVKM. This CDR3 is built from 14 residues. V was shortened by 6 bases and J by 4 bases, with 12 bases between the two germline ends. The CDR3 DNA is TGTGCCAGCAGCCCCGACATAGTTAATGAAAAACTGTTTTTT. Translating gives CASSPDIVNEKLFF.

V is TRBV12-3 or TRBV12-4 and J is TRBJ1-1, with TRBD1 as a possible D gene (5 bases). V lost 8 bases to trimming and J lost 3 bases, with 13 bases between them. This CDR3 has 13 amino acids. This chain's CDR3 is CASHLGGYTEAFF. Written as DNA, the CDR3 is TGTGCCAGCCATCTGGGGGGGTACACTGAAGCTTTCTTT.

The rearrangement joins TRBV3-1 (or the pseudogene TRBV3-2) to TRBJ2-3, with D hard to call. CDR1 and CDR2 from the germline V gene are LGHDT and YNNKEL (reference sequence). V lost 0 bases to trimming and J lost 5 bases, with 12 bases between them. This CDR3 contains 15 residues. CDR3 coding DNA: TGTGCCAGCAGCCAAGATATAAGTGGCGGAGATACGCAGTATTTT. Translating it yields CASSQDISGGDTQYF.